This TCR beta chain was documented in a study of blood T cell repertoires in COVID-19. Study information: The samples span acute and convalescent COVID-19 from the United States, Italy and Spain. T cells, B-cell-depleted T cells, or PBMCs provided the cDNA or gDNA that served as material.

Original analysis: Amplification of reference gene primers was used by the study to estimate nucleated cell counts. Profiled with immunoSEQ multiplex PCR; TCRdb holds only in-frame clones, not every one. For V, J and clone size, that table is used; D and trimming come from the DNA. The table shows under 100,000 clones, with about 78% occurring only once. While infection was still active, Seattle patients were enrolled and then followed longitudinally. After removal of 2 bases from V and 3 bases from J, the junction contained 2 bases not matched to a gene. This CDR3 spans 15 amino acids. In germline, CDR1 is SGHRS, CDR2 YFSETQ.

The sequence was collected from a man aged 55 to 70 with COVID-19, enrolled during active disease. V gene TRBV5-1 combines with J gene TRBJ2-2; the match to TRBD2 covers 9 bases. Sequencing was carried out using peripheral blood. The CDR3 nucleotides read TGCGCCAGCAGCTTAATAGCGGGGGACACCGGGGAGCTGTTTTTT. This codes for CASSLIAGDTGELFF.